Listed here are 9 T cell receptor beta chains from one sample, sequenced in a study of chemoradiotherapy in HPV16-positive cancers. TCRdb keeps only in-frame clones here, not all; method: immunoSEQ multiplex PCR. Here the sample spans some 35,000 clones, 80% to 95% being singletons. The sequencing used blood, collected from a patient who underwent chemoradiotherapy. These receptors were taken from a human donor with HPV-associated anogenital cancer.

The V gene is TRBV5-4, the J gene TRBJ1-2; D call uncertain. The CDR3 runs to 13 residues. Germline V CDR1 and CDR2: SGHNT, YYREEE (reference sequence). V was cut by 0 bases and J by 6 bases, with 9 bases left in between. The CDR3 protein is CASSLAGVNGYTF. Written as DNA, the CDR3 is TGTGCCAGCAGCTTGGCTGGAGTTAATGGCTACACCTTC.

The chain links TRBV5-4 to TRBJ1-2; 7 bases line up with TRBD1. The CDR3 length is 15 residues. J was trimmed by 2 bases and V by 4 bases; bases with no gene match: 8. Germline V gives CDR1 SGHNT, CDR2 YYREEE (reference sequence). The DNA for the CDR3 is TGTGCCAGCAGCCTCGGCGAGGGACAGAACTATGGCTACACCTTC. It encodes CASSLGEGQNYGYTF.

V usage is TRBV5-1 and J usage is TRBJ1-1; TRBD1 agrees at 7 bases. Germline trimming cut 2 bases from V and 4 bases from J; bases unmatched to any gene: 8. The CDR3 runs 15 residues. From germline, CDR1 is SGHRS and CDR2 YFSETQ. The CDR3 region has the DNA TGCGCCAGCAGCTTAGGGGGCAGCTACTTCACTGAAGCTTTCTTT. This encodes CASSLGGSYFTEAFF.

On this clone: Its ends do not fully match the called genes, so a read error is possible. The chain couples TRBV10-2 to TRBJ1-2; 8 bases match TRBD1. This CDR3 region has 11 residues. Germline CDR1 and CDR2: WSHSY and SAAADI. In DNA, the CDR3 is TGCGCCAGCAGTTCTGGACAGGGATTATTCTTC. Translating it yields CASSSGQGLFF.

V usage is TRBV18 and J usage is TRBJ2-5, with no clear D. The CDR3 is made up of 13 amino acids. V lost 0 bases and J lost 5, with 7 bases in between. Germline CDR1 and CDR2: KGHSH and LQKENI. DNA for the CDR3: TGTGCCAGCTCACCACCGGTGGACGAGACCCAGTACTTC. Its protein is CASSPPVDETQYF.

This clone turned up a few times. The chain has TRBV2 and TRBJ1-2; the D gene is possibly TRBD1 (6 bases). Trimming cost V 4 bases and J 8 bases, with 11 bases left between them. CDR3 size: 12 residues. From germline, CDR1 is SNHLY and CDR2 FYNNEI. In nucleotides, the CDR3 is TGTGCCAGCAGTGGAGGGGGTGCGGGCTACACCTTC. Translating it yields CASSGGGAGYTF.

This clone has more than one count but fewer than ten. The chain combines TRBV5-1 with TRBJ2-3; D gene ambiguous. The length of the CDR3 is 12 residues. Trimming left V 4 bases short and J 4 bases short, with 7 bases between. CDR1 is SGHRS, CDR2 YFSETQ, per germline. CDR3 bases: TGCGCCAGCAGCATAGGGTCAGATACGCAGTATTTT. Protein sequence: CASSIGSDTQYF.

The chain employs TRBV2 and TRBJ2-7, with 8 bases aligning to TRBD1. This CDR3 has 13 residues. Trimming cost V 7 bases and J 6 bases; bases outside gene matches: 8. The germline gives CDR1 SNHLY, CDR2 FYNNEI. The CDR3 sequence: CASMGQVGREQYF. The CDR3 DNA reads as TGTGCCAGCATGGGACAGGTCGGGCGCGAGCAGTACTTC.

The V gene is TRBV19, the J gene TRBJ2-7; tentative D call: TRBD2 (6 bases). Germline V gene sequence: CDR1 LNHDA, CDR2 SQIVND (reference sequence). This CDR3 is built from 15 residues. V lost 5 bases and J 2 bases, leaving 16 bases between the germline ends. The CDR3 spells CASSPLGGSTYEQYF. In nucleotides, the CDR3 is TGTGCCAGTAGTCCCCTGGGGGGTAGCACCTACGAGCAGTACTTC.